This T cell receptor (beta chain) was recorded in a study of blood T cell repertoires in COVID-19 (TCRdb year 2020). A note on the overall study: Samples covering the acute and convalescent phases of COVID-19 were provided by collaborators in the United States, Italy and Spain. A freely available public database, intended as a resource for researchers studying the immune response to SARS-CoV-2, is where the repertoires were released. Deeply sampled blood TCRbeta repertoires from subjects exposed to, actively infected with, or recovered from COVID-19 were included in the dataset. Where available, HLA class I and class II types were taken from metadata supplied by the sample provider and were not determined by assay-based typing. Sample metadata almost always included a de-identified subject ID, COVID-19 status, age in years and sex. Samples came from the ongoing ImmuneRACE study (first 160 participants) plus 1,254 subjects from 6 global collaborators. The material from the prospective study consisted of cDNA or gDNA derived from T cells, B-cell-depleted T cells, or PBMCs.

This clone occurred once. Its binding antigen is unknown. No much larger clonotype is one base removed from it; base qualities were not supplied. Whole blood was collected in K2EDTA tubes by collaborating institutions according to the institutions' own protocols. For TCRbeta analysis, collaborator samples were shipped as frozen whole blood, as isolated PBMCs, or as DNA extracted from either sample type. TCRbeta CDR3 regions were amplified from genomic DNA using the immunoSEQ Assay, a bias-controlled multiplex PCR. The original methods were these. The number of nucleated cells in each sample was estimated from the amplification of reference gene primers within the assay. Sequence reads were collapsed and filtered to measure the absolute abundance of every unique TCRbeta CDR3 rearrangement. Productive Simpson clonality was computed per sample as the square root of Simpson's diversity index over productive rearrangements. TCRdb took over this immuneACCESS table, retaining in-frame rearrangements with V and J assigned. Such tables are incomplete; in checked studies, under half of the missing clones stem from an unresolved V gene, and the remainder is unexplained. V and J calls and clone size are as listed in that table; D and trimming were resolved from the DNA. Counted in this sample were 110,000 to 150,000 clones; 60% to 85% of them appeared once. The ten largest clones add up to approximately 8.6% of the sample.

The investigation overall reported the following: The quantity of clinical and demographic metadata differed by source and by participant and was supplied without curation.

The junction shows trimming of 5 bases on V and 6 bases on J, plus 14 bases between the germline ends. CDR3 length: 13 amino acids, cysteine to phenylalanine. The DNA shown is the 39-base CDR3, in frame from base 1. The V and J genes are TRBV12-3 or TRBV12-4 and TRBJ2-7; TRBD2 is possibly the D segment (6 matching bases). Source material: peripheral blood. The source is a man aged 45-65 years with active or convalescent COVID-19. The CDR3 region has the sequence CASSRAEGGEQYF. In nucleotides, the sequence is TGTGCCAGCAGTAGGGCCGAGGGAGGCGAGCAGTACTTC.